The 6 T cell receptor beta chains listed next were all sequenced from one sample in a study of shared clonotypes between healthy human individuals (dated by TCRdb to 2018 to 2021). Library preparation was by the immunoSEQ multiplex PCR assay. This is the immuneACCESS table as TCRdb keeps it, with only in-frame sequences that have V and J called. A part of the clones is gone; compared with another copy, unresolved V genes explain less than half, and the rest is unexplained. For this sample there are 2 million to 3 million clones; roughly 93% appear just once. Around 0.37% of the sample is held by the ten biggest clonotypes. The sequenced sample was naive CD4+ T cells from PBMCs. The cell subset or site label here, explained by the study, means: CD45RA+ positively selected. These receptor sequences come from a man between 18 and 29 years old in good health. Some clones in this sample may be carry-over from other donors' samples.

The CDR3: CASRDSDTLKETQYF. The CDR3 DNA follows: TGTGCCAGCAGAGATTCGGACACACTTAAAGAGACCCAGTACTTC. V usage is TRBV7-2 and J usage is TRBJ2-5, with a tentative D call TRBD1 (5 bases). The ends were cut back, 6 bases at V and 3 bases at J, with 17 bases in the middle. Germline CDR1 is SGHTA and CDR2 is FQGNSA. This CDR3 comprises 15 residues.

This clone was observed a single time. The rearrangement links TRBV7-9 to TRBJ2-5, with D hard to call. This CDR3 region has 15 residues. Trimming took off 5 bases at V and 0 bases at J, with 13 bases between the two ends. Germline CDR1 reads SEHNR; CDR2 reads FQNEAQ (reference sequence). The CDR3 bases are TGTGCCAGCAGCCCCGGGCGGAAGTACCAAGAGACCCAGTACTTC. Encoded protein: CASSPGRKYQETQYF.

This clone was seen only once. V usage is TRBV7-3 and J usage is TRBJ2-5, with 11 bases lining up with TRBD2. The CDR3 has 15 amino acids. V lost 4 bases and J lost 5; bases outside the gene matches: 6. From germline, CDR1 is SGHTA and CDR2 FQGTGA. The CDR3 spells CASSSTSGRLETQYF. As DNA, the CDR3 is TGTGCCAGCAGCTCAACTAGCGGGAGATTGGAGACCCAGTACTTC.

The chain is built from TRBV28 and TRBJ2-2; D assignment may be TRBD1 or TRBD2 (5 bases each). This CDR3 has 15 amino acids. Looked up from germline, CDR1 is MDHEN and CDR2 is SYDVKM. Trimming removed 2 bases from V and 5 bases from J, with 12 bases in between. CDR3 sequence: CASSLIYRTTGELFF. CDR3 DNA sequence: TGTGCCAGCAGTTTAATCTACAGGACTACCGGGGAGCTGTTTTTT. The full variable domain, in which reference TRBV28 and TRBJ2-2 provide the parts outside the CDR3, is DVKVTQSSRYLVKRTGEKVFLECVQDMDHENMFWYRQDPGLGLRLIYFSYDVKMKEKGDIPEGYSVSREKKERFSLILESASTNQTSMYLCASSLIYRTTGELFFGEGSRLTVL.

This sequence joins TRBV7-2 and TRBJ2-3; TRBD2 matches 9 bases. From germline, CDR1 is SGHTA and CDR2 FQGNSA. The CDR3 extends over 16 amino acids. Germline trimming cut 1 base from V and 8 bases from J; bases unmatched to any gene: 10. This CDR3 reads CASSLGPQVAGVTQYF. For the CDR3, the DNA is TGTGCCAGCAGCTTAGGCCCCCAGGTAGCGGGAGTTACGCAGTATTTT.

The genes are TRBV4-1 and TRBJ2-1; TRBD2 aligns across 13 bases. Trimming at V came to 4 bases and at J to 8 bases, leaving 11 bases not matched to a gene. Germline-derived CDR1 and CDR2 are MGHRA and YSYEKL. The CDR3 sequence is 17 residues long. Here the CDR3 DNA reads TGCGCCAGCAGCCCGTCACCGACTAGCGGGAGGTCAGATGAGCAGTTCTTC. Translation gives CASSPSPTSGRSDEQFF.